Listed here are 26 T cell receptor beta chains from one sample, sequenced in a study of T cell clonality in common variable immunodeficiency. Study-wide results and limits: Fewer deletions and N-nucleotide insertions were reportedly seen in common variable immunodeficiency TCR beta sequences.

Antigens of these TCRs are unknown. Clones were sequenced by immunoSEQ multiplex PCR, and TCRdb holds only the in-frame ones, with some missing. The sample yields some 28,000 clones, without any singletons. The sequenced sample consisted of peripheral blood mononuclear cells. The receptors were sampled from a human donor with common variable immunodeficiency.

With respect to this clone: From the germline J gene comes the end of the CDR3, since the read stops 3 residues before it. The chain joins TRBV6-1 to TRBJ2-5; 11 nucleotides match TRBD2. CDR1 and CDR2 from the germline V gene are MNHNS and SASEGT. The V gene end was trimmed by 3 bases and the J gene end by 0 bases; junction bases not matched to a gene: 0. This CDR3 spans 15 amino acids. CDR3: CASSETSGDQETQYF. CDR3 bases read: TGTGCCAGCAGTGAGACTAGCGGGGACCAAGAGACC.

To note about this clone: The CDR3 end falls 3 residues outside the read, so it is completed with the germline J gene. This chain joins TRBV7-9 and TRBJ1-1, with D possibly TRBD1 on 5 matching bases. The V end was cut by 0 bases, the J end by 3 bases, with 11 bases between. The CDR3 totals 15 residues. CDR1 SEHNR and CDR2 FQNEAQ come from the germline V gene (reference sequence). CDR3 DNA, as far as it was read: TGTGCCAGCAGCTTAGCGGGAGAAGGGGACACTGAA. This sequence encodes CASSLAGEGDTE. The CDR3 reads in full as CASSLAGEGDTEAFF.

On this clone itself: Coverage ceases 3 residues before the CDR3 finishes, and the germline J gene fills in the end. The chain combines TRBV7-3 with TRBJ2-1; the match to TRBD1 covers 8 bases. With 5 bases clipped from V and 3 bases from J, the junction kept 9 bases outside the gene matches. Germline CDR1 and CDR2: SGHTA and FQGTGA. The CDR3 length is 16 residues. CDR3 residues: CASSPRTGTGYNEQFF. The sequenced CDR3 bases are TGTGCCAGCAGCCCGCGAACCGGGACAGGCTACAATGAG.

There are many counts of this clone. The read falls 3 residues short of the CDR3 end, and the missing part is taken from the germline J gene. The chain is built from TRBV7-9 and TRBJ2-1, with D possibly being TRBD1 (5 bases). The germline V gene encodes CDR1 SEHNR and CDR2 FQNEAQ (reference sequence). V gave up 11 bases and J gave up 5 bases, with 19 bases separating them. The CDR3 totals 14 residues. The CDR3 reads CAGTRQGTHNEQFF. The covered CDR3 bases are TGTGCCGGCACCAGGCAGGGCACTCACAATGAG.

This clone appeared a few times. The read comes to an end 3 residues before the CDR3 does, leaving the germline J gene to fill in the end. The rearrangement links TRBV20-1 to TRBJ2-1, with D possibly matching TRBD2 (5 bases). Between the trimmed V and J ends, which lost 4 bases and 5 bases, there was a span of 15 bases. This CDR3 comprises 14 residues. CDR1 and CDR2 from the germline V gene are DFQATT and SNEGSKA (reference sequence). This CDR3 reads CSAIIGVIHNEQFF. The CDR3 DNA, read in part, is TGCAGTGCTATCATCGGGGTTATCCACAATGAG.

This clone was seen a handful of times. The read halts 3 residues ahead of the CDR3 end, with the missing end drawn from the germline J gene. The V call is TRBV6-1, the J call TRBJ1-2; 8 bases line up with TRBD1. The V gene end was trimmed by 4 bases and the J gene end by 4 bases; junction bases not matched to a gene: 2. Germline V gene sequence: CDR1 MNHNS, CDR2 SASEGT. The CDR3 contains 13 residues. The CDR3 reads CASSGDRSYGYTF. CDR3 bases read: TGTGCCAGCAGTGGGGACAGGTCCTATGGC.

The sample holds a few counts of this clone. The sequenced part of the CDR3 DNA is TGTGCCAGCAGCCTACTCCAAGAGACC. The encoded protein is CASSLLQET. Given in full, the CDR3 is CASSLLQETQYF. The rearrangement joins TRBV2 to TRBJ2-5, with no clear D. Coverage ceases 3 residues before the CDR3 finishes, and the germline J gene fills in the end. V was shortened by 6 bases and J by 1 base, with 6 bases between the two germline ends. The CDR3 runs 12 residues. Looked up from germline, CDR1 is SNHLY and CDR2 is FYNNEI. The entire variable domain, with the rest obtained from reference TRBV2 and TRBJ2-5, is as follows: EPEVTQTPSHQVTQMGQEVILRCVPISNHLYFYWYRQILGQKVEFLVSFYNNEISEKSEIFDDQFSVERPDGSNFTLKIRSTKLEDSAMYFCASSLLQETQYFGPGTRLLVL.

Notes on this clone: The missing CDR3 end, 3 residues past where the read stops, is filled in from the germline J gene. The rearrangement links TRBV2 to TRBJ1-5, with D perhaps matching TRBD1 (6 bases). The CDR3 covers 13 residues. In germline, CDR1 is SNHLY, CDR2 FYNNEI. Deletions cut 6 bases from V and 3 bases from J, with 9 bases between. The chain's CDR3 is CASRGHINQPQHF. The covered CDR3 bases are TGTGCCAGCAGGGGACACATCAATCAGCCC.

The table lists this clone with many counts. The read terminates 3 residues before the CDR3 end, so the remaining end is supplied by the germline J gene. The gene calls are TRBV11-2 and TRBJ1-5; D gene unclear. V was cut by 5 bases and J by 5 bases, with 16 bases left in between. The CDR3 runs to 15 residues. CDR1 is SGHAT, CDR2 FQNNGV, per germline. The sequenced part of the CDR3 DNA is TGTGCCAGCAGCCAGAGCTCGGGTTCGTATCAGCCC. The encoded protein is CASSQSSGSYQP. The full CDR3 is CASSQSSGSYQPQHF.

In the case of this clone: Read data end 3 residues before the CDR3 end; the end is taken from the germline J gene. The chain employs TRBV19 and TRBJ2-4, with 9 bases lining up with TRBD1. The CDR3 has 18 amino acids. The V and J ends lost 2 bases and 0 bases, in that order; junction bases with no gene match: 8. Germline values: CDR1 LNHDA, CDR2 SQIVND (reference sequence). The CDR3 DNA, read in part, is TGTGCCAGTAGTATAAAGGGACAGGGACCCGTAGCCAAAAACATT. Protein product: CASSIKGQGPVAKNI. The whole CDR3 is CASSIKGQGPVAKNIQYF.

Concerning this clone: Read data end 3 residues before the CDR3 end; the end is taken from the germline J gene. This chain connects TRBV18 to TRBJ2-5, with D perhaps TRBD1 or TRBD2 (5 bases each). Germline V gene data show CDR1 as KGHSH and CDR2 as LQKENI. The CDR3 runs 18 residues. V was cut by 0 bases and J by 1 base, with 18 bases left in between. This CDR3 reads CASSPPEGPGLSQETQYF. CDR3 bases read: TGTGCCAGCTCACCACCAGAGGGCCCAGGGTTAAGCCAAGAGACC.

Relative to its sample, this clone is medium-sized (0.01 to 0.1%). Read coverage stops 3 residues before the CDR3 terminus; the germline J gene supplies the remainder. The J gene is TRBJ2-7, the V gene TRBV18; TRBD2 aligns across 7 bases. CDR3 length: 15 amino acids. The ends lost 6 bases at V and 2 bases at J; junction bases unmatched: 10. The germline gives CDR1 KGHSH, CDR2 LQKENI. The sequenced part of the CDR3 DNA is TGTGCCAGCTCTAGTGGCTCGGGGGGAACCTACGAG. This translates into CASSSGSGGTYE. The full CDR3 reads CASSSGSGGTYEQYF.

The CDR3 sequence is CSARQVLTDTQYF. Partial CDR3 DNA: TGCAGTGCTAGACAGGTTCTCACAGATACG. The rearrangement joins TRBV20-1 to TRBJ2-3, with unresolved D. The read stops 3 residues short of the end of the CDR3; the missing end is completed from the germline J gene. The ends were cut back, 2 bases at V and 2 bases at J, with 8 bases in the middle. Germline V gene data show CDR1 as DFQATT and CDR2 as SNEGSKA (reference sequence). This CDR3 contains 13 residues.

This clone came up a few times. The sequence runs out 3 residues before the end of the CDR3; the remainder is reconstructed from the germline J gene. This sequence joins TRBV7-9 and TRBJ1-1; unclear D gene. V was pared by 1 base and J by 7 bases, with 10 bases between. CDR1 is SEHNR, CDR2 FQNEAQ, per germline (reference sequence). This CDR3 has 13 residues. The chain's CDR3 is CASSLGAGYEAFF. The sequenced CDR3 bases are TGTGCCAGCAGCTTAGGGGCAGGATATGAA.

This clone has at least ten counts. The sequenced fragment ends 3 residues before the CDR3 boundary, so the rest is inferred from the germline J gene. The chain is built from TRBV19 and TRBJ2-3; the D gene is possibly TRBD1 (6 bases). V was cut by 4 bases and J by 3 bases, with 17 bases left in between. Germline V gene data show CDR1 as LNHDA and CDR2 as SQIVND (reference sequence). CDR3 length: 16 amino acids. The CDR3 DNA, read in part, is TGTGCCAGTAGTACAGCCCACAGGGTGTGGACAGATACG. Encoded protein: CASSTAHRVWTDT. The CDR3, in full, reads CASSTAHRVWTDTQYF.

This clone came up many times. The CDR3 end is not reached by the read, which stops 3 residues before it; the germline J gene fills it in. Other DNA variants within this sample encode the same CDR3. The V call is TRBV19, the J call TRBJ1-1; the match to TRBD1 covers 9 bases. Germline V gene sequence: CDR1 LNHDA, CDR2 SQIVND (reference sequence). The CDR3 is 14 residues long. V trimming: 6 bases; J trimming: 1 base; junction bases outside the gene matches: 3. CDR3: CASRRQGENTEAFF. The CDR3 DNA, read in part, is TGTGCCAGTAGGAGACAGGGGGAGAACACTGAA.

Many counts were recorded for this clone. The read falls 3 residues short of the CDR3 end, and the missing part is taken from the germline J gene. The J gene is TRBJ2-3, the V gene TRBV7-2; 8 nucleotides match TRBD1. This CDR3 is built from 14 residues. CDR1 is SGHTA, CDR2 FQGNSA, per germline. V was pared by 7 bases and J by 6 bases, with 9 bases of the junction left unmatched. The part of the CDR3 DNA that was read is TGTGCCAGCACCCCGACAGGGGTCAGGGATACG. Its protein product is CASTPTGVRDT. The entire CDR3 is CASTPTGVRDTQYF.

This clone was seen ten or more times. The observed sequence ends 3 residues before the CDR3 terminus, with the missing tail filled in from the germline J gene. The chain joins TRBV19 to TRBJ2-2; 12 bases are shared with TRBD2. Germline CDR1 LNHDA, CDR2 SQIVND (reference sequence). Trimming removed 4 bases from V and 0 bases from J; junction bases left unmatched: 6. The CDR3 spans 18 residues. The sequenced CDR3 bases are TGTGCCAGTAGTAAAAGACTAGCGGGGGCCACGAACACCGGGGAG. This encodes CASSKRLAGATNTGE. The complete CDR3 protein is CASSKRLAGATNTGELFF.

A remark on this clone: The read terminates 3 residues before the CDR3 end, so the remaining end is supplied by the germline J gene. The V and J genes are TRBV18 and TRBJ1-1; 8 bases map to TRBD1. Germline CDR1 and CDR2: KGHSH and LQKENI. The CDR3 sequence is 13 residues long. Trimming removed 3 bases from V and 6 bases from J; junction bases left unmatched: 3. The DNA read from the CDR3 is TGTGCCAGCTCACCGGAGACAGGGGCTGAA. Protein: CASSPETGAE. The CDR3 in its entirety is CASSPETGAEAFF.

The table lists this clone with many counts. The read halts 3 residues ahead of the CDR3 end, with the missing end drawn from the germline J gene. The chain links TRBV20-1 to TRBJ2-5; 7 bases match TRBD2. The germline V gene encodes CDR1 DFQATT and CDR2 SNEGSKA (reference sequence). V lost 5 bases, J lost 4 bases, and 4 bases stayed unmatched. CDR3 size: 12 residues. The CDR3 bases that were read are TGCAGTGCTGTCCAGCGGGGAGAGACC. Protein sequence: CSAVQRGET. The whole CDR3 is CSAVQRGETQYF.

This clone was counted between two and nine times. The CDR3 end lies 3 residues beyond the end of the read and is filled in from the germline J gene. The chain employs TRBV7-8 and TRBJ1-2; D is unclear. Germline CDR1 reads SGHVS; CDR2 reads FQNEAQ. The CDR3 is made up of 12 amino acids. The DNA read from the CDR3 is TGTGCCAGCAGCTTGAAAGTCGGGGGC. Protein: CASSLKVGG. The full CDR3 is CASSLKVGGYTF.

This clone was recorded many times. The read terminates 3 residues ahead of where the CDR3 ends, so the germline J gene completes it. The rearrangement uses TRBV7-2 and TRBJ1-1, with 7 bases fitting TRBD1. The V gene's germline CDR1 is SGHTA and CDR2 FQGNSA. There are 14 residues in the CDR3. Here the CDR3 reads CASSSNRGAVSAFF. The covered CDR3 bases are TGTGCCAGCAGCTCAAACAGGGGCGCAGTATCA.

This clone has just a few counts. The missing CDR3 end, 3 residues past where the read stops, is filled in from the germline J gene. The rearrangement links TRBV11-2 to TRBJ1-2, with D perhaps TRBD1 (6 bases). The CDR3 loop spans 15 amino acids. Germline CDR1 reads SGHAT; CDR2 reads FQNNGV. V shed 5 bases and J shed 5 bases, with 18 bases lying between them. The CDR3 spells CASSPLRQDQYGYTF. CDR3 DNA (partial): TGTGCCAGCAGCCCCCTACGACAGGACCAGTATGGC.

This clone was seen repeatedly, ten times or more. Coverage ceases 3 residues before the CDR3 finishes, and the germline J gene fills in the end. This chain joins TRBV5-1 and TRBJ2-3, with D hard to call. V lost 0 bases and J lost 1, with 6 bases in between. Per the germline V gene, CDR1 is SGHRS and CDR2 is YFSETQ. The CDR3 consists of 14 residues. The part of the CDR3 DNA that was read is TGCGCCAGCAGCTTGGCGCCAGGCACAGATACG. This gives the protein CASSLAPGTDT. The complete CDR3 sequence is CASSLAPGTDTQYF.

Of note for this clone: The CDR3 end is not reached by the read, which stops 3 residues before it; the germline J gene fills it in. V usage is TRBV2 and J usage is TRBJ2-1; D possibly corresponds to TRBD1 (5 bases). The V end was cut by 7 bases, the J end by 4 bases, with 14 bases between. This CDR3 comprises 14 residues. Germline V gives CDR1 SNHLY, CDR2 FYNNEI. The CDR3: CASNQGFDYNEQFF. CDR3 bases read: TGTGCCAGCAACCAGGGATTCGATTACAATGAG.

Only a few counts were recorded for this clone. The missing CDR3 end, 3 residues past where the read stops, is filled in from the germline J gene. The J gene is TRBJ2-5, the V gene TRBV30, with D perhaps TRBD1 (6 bases). In germline, CDR1 is GTSNPN, CDR2 SVGIG (reference sequence). CDR3 length: 13 amino acids. The ends were cut back, 7 bases at V and 5 bases at J, with 17 bases in the middle. The CDR3 spells CASSTGQGETQYF. CDR3 DNA, as far as it was read: TGTGCCTCCTCCACGGGGCAGGGGGAGACC. The variable domain in full, with the rest retrieved from reference TRBV30 and TRBJ2-5, is SQTIHQWPATLVQPVGSPLSLECTVEGTSNPNLYWYRQAAGRGLQLLFYSVGIGQISSEVPQNLSASRPQDRQFILSSKKLLLSDSGFYLCASSTGQGETQYFGPGTRLLVL.